The 19 T cell receptor beta chains in this list originate from one sample, sequenced in a study of shared clonotypes between healthy human individuals. Method: immunoSEQ multiplex PCR; TCRdb's copy keeps in-frame clones and lacks some. The sample includes over 700,000 clones, just under 75% of them seen just once. The specimen was memory CD4+ T cells sorted from blood. Indicated subset: CD45RA-negative fraction. The receptors shown here come from a young woman in good health.

The rearrangement links TRBV5-1 to TRBJ2-3; D might be TRBD1 or TRBD2, each matching 5 bases. Trimming left V 0 bases short and J 2 bases short, with 7 bases between. CDR1 is SGHRS, CDR2 YFSETQ, per germline. CDR3 length equals 14 residues. The CDR3 nucleotides read TGCGCCAGCAGCTTGGGGGACCCCACAGATACGCAGTATTTT. It translates to CASSLGDPTDTQYF.

The rearrangement links TRBV2 to TRBJ2-6; perhaps TRBD1 as D (5 bases). CDR3 size: 15 residues. The germline gives CDR1 SNHLY, CDR2 FYNNEI. The V end lost 3 bases, the J end lost 0 bases, and 6 bases lay between the germline ends. The CDR3 region has the DNA TGTGCCAGCAGTGATGGACACTCTGGGGCCAACGTCCTGACTTTC. Its protein product is CASSDGHSGANVLTF.

The chain carries TRBV10-2 and TRBJ2-3, with TRBD2 matching over 11 bases. V was pared by 4 bases and J by 6 bases, with 3 bases of the junction left unmatched. The CDR3 runs 14 residues. Per germline, CDR1 WSHSY and CDR2 SAAADI. Written as DNA, the CDR3 is TGCGCCAGCAGTGCTAGCGGGAGGACCGATACGCAGTATTTT. Amino acid sequence: CASSASGRTDTQYF.

The chain links TRBV7-2 to TRBJ1-2; 8 bases align to TRBD1. This CDR3 is built from 14 residues. The germline CDR1 and CDR2 sequences are SGHTA and FQGNSA. V was pared by 2 bases and J by 4 bases, with 3 bases of the junction left unmatched. In DNA form, the CDR3 reads TGTGCCAGCAGCTTACAGGGGGCCTCCTATGGCTACACCTTC. Translation: CASSLQGASYGYTF.

The chain carries TRBV19 and TRBJ2-5, with TRBD2 identical over 7 bases. CDR3 size: 13 residues. The germline gives CDR1 LNHDA, CDR2 SQIVND (reference sequence). J lost 5 bases, V lost 6 bases, and 6 bases had no gene match. The CDR3 protein is CASSLGAGETQYF. The CDR3 DNA is TGTGCCAGTAGCCTAGGAGCGGGGGAGACCCAGTACTTC.

The gene calls are TRBV5-1 and TRBJ2-1; D is unresolved. The germline CDR1 and CDR2 sequences are SGHRS and YFSETQ. The V and J ends lost 0 bases and 4 bases respectively, with 8 bases between them. This CDR3 contains 14 residues. The CDR3 DNA reads as TGCGCCAGCAGCTTGGCAGCTACTTACAATGAGCAGTTCTTC. As protein: CASSLAATYNEQFF. The entire variable domain, with the rest obtained from reference TRBV5-1 and TRBJ2-1, is as follows: KAGVTQTPRYLIKTRGQQVTLSCSPISGHRSVSWYQQTPGQGLQFLFEYFSETQRNKGNFPGRFSGRQFSNSRSEMNVSTLELGDSALYLCASSLAATYNEQFFGPGTRLTVL.

The V and J genes are TRBV4-1 and TRBJ2-7; 11 bases align to TRBD2. With V trimmed by 0 bases and J by 5 bases, 6 bases remained unmatched. The CDR3 extends over 16 amino acids. CDR1 is MGHRA and CDR2 is YSYEKL in the germline V gene. The CDR3 reads CASSQDLLAGVHEQYF. The CDR3, as DNA: TGCGCCAGCAGCCAAGATTTACTAGCGGGAGTCCACGAGCAGTACTTC.

This clone was found a few times. This sequence joins TRBV23-1 and TRBJ2-2; TRBD1 agrees at 10 bases. TRBV23-1 is an open reading frame whose function is uncertain. Losses at the gene ends were 6 bases for V and 5 bases for J; bases not matched to a gene: 15. The CDR3 sequence is 18 residues long. CDR3 nucleotide sequence: TGCGCCAGCAGACCATCCCGGGACAGGGGCCGGCGAACCGGGGAGCTGTTTTTT. As protein: CASRPSRDRGRRTGELFF.

The genes are TRBV27 and TRBJ2-7, with TRBD1 matching over 8 bases. J gave up 2 bases and V 5 bases, and 11 bases lay outside the gene matches. The V gene's germline CDR1 is MNHEY and CDR2 SMNVEV (reference sequence). The length of the CDR3 is 16 residues. As DNA, the CDR3 is TGTGCCAGCAGTCCGATCGGACAGGGACCTACCTACGAGCAGTACTTC. It specifies CASSPIGQGPTYEQYF.

This clone has ten or more counts. The chain couples TRBV6-5 to TRBJ2-1; tentatively, D is TRBD2 (6 bases). V lost 5 bases, J lost 10 bases, and 12 bases lay in between. CDR1 is MNHEY and CDR2 is SVGAGI in the germline V gene. The CDR3 consists of 12 residues. CDR3 amino acids: CASSQTSREQFF. The CDR3 DNA reads as TGTGCCAGCAGTCAGACTAGTCGGGAGCAGTTCTTC.

This clone was counted a few times. The chain combines TRBV4-2 with TRBJ2-7, with 9 bases aligning to TRBD1. Trimming cost V 0 bases and J 0 bases; bases outside gene matches: 6. The CDR3 loop spans 17 amino acids. Per germline, CDR1 LGHNA and CDR2 YNFKEQ. The chain's CDR3 is CASSQDRRTGDSYEQYF. The CDR3 coding sequence is TGTGCCAGCAGCCAAGATCGTCGGACAGGGGACTCCTACGAGCAGTACTTC.

This clone was detected only a few times. Other nucleotide sequences from this sample produce the same CDR3. J is TRBJ2-7 and V is TRBV19, with 8 positions matching TRBD1. V gave up 4 bases and J gave up 0 bases; unmatched junction bases: 5. The CDR3 consists of 15 residues. Germline-derived CDR1 and CDR2 are LNHDA and SQIVND (reference sequence). The CDR3 spells CASSNQGTGSYEQYF. The CDR3 DNA follows: TGTGCCAGTAGTAACCAGGGGACAGGCTCCTACGAGCAGTACTTC.

This chain joins TRBV19 and TRBJ1-3; D might be TRBD1 (5 bases). Germline V gene lookup returns CDR1 LNHDA and CDR2 SQIVND (reference sequence). The CDR3 extends over 14 amino acids. V lost 3 bases to trimming and J lost 5 bases, with 11 bases between them. The CDR3 DNA is TGTGCCAGTAGTATTACAGGACTGAGAAACACCATATATTTT. It codes for CASSITGLRNTIYF. Supplemented by reference TRBV19 and TRBJ1-3, the full variable domain reads DGGITQSPKYLFRKEGQNVTLSCEQNLNHDAMYWYRQDPGQGLRLIYYSQIVNDFQKGDIAEGYSVSREKKESFPLTVTSAQKNPTAFYLCASSITGLRNTIYFGEGSWLTVV.

The J gene is TRBJ1-5, the V gene TRBV28; 8 bases agree with TRBD1. CDR3 length equals 15 residues. The junction had 6 bases not matched to a gene; V was cut back by 6 bases and J by 2 bases. Germline loops: CDR1 MDHEN, CDR2 SYDVKM. The CDR3 loop reads CASSSQGAGNQPQHF. The CDR3 nucleotides are TGTGCCAGCAGCTCCCAGGGGGCTGGCAATCAGCCCCAGCATTTT.

V is TRBV19 and J is TRBJ1-4; D perhaps matches TRBD1 (5 bases). Between the trimmed V and J ends, which lost 5 bases and 8 bases, there was a span of 15 bases. CDR1 and CDR2 (germline): LNHDA, SQIVND (reference sequence). CDR3 length equals 14 residues. The chain's CDR3 is CASSPRDHWEKLFF. The CDR3 nucleotides are TGTGCCAGTAGTCCCCGGGACCATTGGGAAAAACTGTTTTTT.

The chain combines TRBV7-9 with TRBJ1-1; D uncertain. The germline V gene has CDR1 SEHNR and CDR2 FQNEAQ (reference sequence). The CDR3 extends over 14 amino acids. Deletions cut 6 bases from V and 5 bases from J, with 16 bases between. The CDR3: CASSSLGGYTEAFF. The CDR3 region has the DNA TGTGCCAGCAGTTCATTGGGTGGATATACTGAAGCTTTCTTT.

This clone came up a few times. This chain links TRBV7-9 with TRBJ1-1; maybe TRBD1 (5 bases). Germline CDR1 SEHNR, CDR2 FQNEAQ (reference sequence). The CDR3 has 18 residues. The germline V and J ends were trimmed by 4 bases and 0 bases, with 21 bases remaining between them. The CDR3 region has the DNA TGTGCCAGCAGCTACCCACCCCGGGGGGGAGGAATGAACACTGAAGCTTTCTTT. It is translated as CASSYPPRGGGMNTEAFF.

CDR3 sequence (DNA): TGTGCCAGCGGGTTGACGGGGAATGAAAAACTGTTTTTT. As protein: CASGLTGNEKLFF. This rearrangement joins TRBV7-8 to TRBJ1-4; D unclear. The V gene lost 8 bases and the J gene lost 5 bases, with 12 bases spanning the gap. The CDR3 is 13 residues long. Germline values: CDR1 SGHVS, CDR2 FQNEAQ.

The V call is TRBV7-9, the J call TRBJ1-1; TRBD1 aligns across 7 bases. Unmatched junction bases numbered 13, after V lost 5 bases and J lost 4 bases. The CDR3 loop spans 16 amino acids. The germline CDR1 and CDR2 sequences are SEHNR and FQNEAQ (reference sequence). The DNA for the CDR3 is TGTGCCAGCAGCCGACGAGGGACAGCACCGGGCACTGAAGCTTTCTTT. Residues: CASSRRGTAPGTEAFF.